Each of the 25 T cell receptor beta chains below was sequenced from the same sample in a study of molecular identifiers for immune sequencing clone quantification. MiXCR, applied by TCRdb to the PCR reads, yields one record per CDR3 protein. This sample has roughly 100,000 distinct CDR3 sequences; about 35% occur once, and the top ten carry about a tenth. The sample was naive CD8+ T cells from blood, with Jurkat cell RNA spiked in. Subset described: FACS-sorted CD8+CD4-CCR7+CD45RA+ naive T cells. The receptor source for this set is a human donor in good health. Some libraries in this study had Jurkat cell RNA spiked in.

This chain connects TRBV9 to TRBJ2-3, with D perhaps matching TRBD2 (6 bases). Germline CDR1 is SGDLS and CDR2 is YYNGEE. The V and J ends lost 3 bases and 0 bases respectively, with 11 bases between them. CDR3 length equals 15 residues. CDR3 nucleotide sequence: TGTGCCAGCAGCGCGGGGACTTTCAGCACAGATACGCAGTATTTT. The encoded protein is CASSAGTFSTDTQYF. The whole variable domain, remainder taken from reference TRBV9 and TRBJ2-3, is DSGVTQTPKHLITATGQRVTLRCSPRSGDLSVYWYQQSLDQGLQFLIQYYNGEERAKGNILERFSAQQFPDLHSELNLSSLELGDSALYFCASSAGTFSTDTQYFGPGTRLTVL.

The chain joins TRBV19 to TRBJ1-5; a possible D gene is TRBD1 (6 bases). The germline CDR1 and CDR2 sequences are LNHDA and SQIVND (reference sequence). The ends were cut back, 5 bases at V and 1 base at J, with 12 bases in the middle. CDR3 size: 15 residues. As DNA, the CDR3 is TGTGCCAGTAGTCCCGGGGGGCGCAGCAATCAGCCCCAGCATTTT. It codes for CASSPGGRSNQPQHF.

Points on this clonotype: The junction and the germline gene differ at one end; a read error may be behind it. J is TRBJ2-1 and V is TRBV7-6, with TRBD2 as a possible D gene (5 bases). Germline-derived CDR1 and CDR2 are SGHVS and FNYEAQ. This CDR3 contains 14 residues. The CDR3 protein is CASSLSLAYNEQLF. CDR3 nucleotides: TGTGCCAGCAGCTTAAGCCTAGCTTACAATGAGCAGCTCTTC.

This clonotype was observed at least ten times. V and J are TRBV7-9 and TRBJ1-2; D unclear. This CDR3 has 14 amino acids. Trimming left V 2 bases short and J 3 bases short, with 10 bases between. Per the germline V gene, CDR1 is SEHNR and CDR2 is FQNEAQ (reference sequence). CDR3 sequence (DNA): TGTGCCAGCAGCTTAAGGACGCCTGACTATGGCTACACCTTC. This sequence encodes CASSLRTPDYGYTF.

The V gene is TRBV28, the J gene TRBJ1-5, with 7 bases that match TRBD1. CDR1 is MDHEN and CDR2 is SYDVKM in the germline V gene. CDR3 length: 15 amino acids. V trimming: 5 bases; J trimming: 7 bases; junction bases outside the gene matches: 11. The CDR3 loop reads CASSPRQGAGQPQHF. DNA of the CDR3: TGTGCCAGCAGTCCCAGACAGGGCGCCGGGCAGCCCCAGCATTTT.

The chain couples TRBV27 to TRBJ1-5; D uncertain. In germline, CDR1 is MNHEY, CDR2 SMNVEV (reference sequence). This CDR3 is built from 16 residues. The V end was cut by 6 bases, the J end by 3 bases, with 18 bases between. The CDR3 here is CASSQAFGVTNQPQHF. CDR3 bases: TGTGCCAGCAGCCAGGCGTTTGGGGTTACCAATCAGCCCCAGCATTTT.

Turning to this clonotype: One junction end disagrees with the germline gene, perhaps due to a read error. V and J are TRBV19 and TRBJ2-1, with 7 bases identical to TRBD2. The CDR3 is made up of 13 amino acids. Germline loops: CDR1 LNHDA, CDR2 SQIVND (reference sequence). The CDR3 sequence is CASSMTRGDEQIF. The CDR3 DNA is TGTGCCAGTAGTATGACTCGGGGGGATGAGCAGATCTTC.

This CDR3 reads CASNLAGWRYEQYF. In DNA form, the CDR3 reads TGTGCCAGCAACTTAGCGGGATGGCGGTACGAGCAGTACTTC. The chain recombines TRBV28 with TRBJ2-7, with 8 bases that match TRBD2. The CDR3 contains 14 residues. Trimming removed 7 bases from V and 4 bases from J; junction bases left unmatched: 9. The germline V gene encodes CDR1 MDHEN and CDR2 SYDVKM. The whole variable domain, remainder taken from reference TRBV28 and TRBJ2-7, is DVKVTQSSRYLVKRTGEKVFLECVQDMDHENMFWYRQDPGLGLRLIYFSYDVKMKEKGDIPEGYSVSREKKERFSLILESASTNQTSMYLCASNLAGWRYEQYFGPGTRLTVT.

As concerns this clonotype: A read error is possible here, since a much larger clone lies one base away. CDR3 in DNA: TGTGCCAGCAGCGTGGGACAGGGGTTCGGGCAGTACTTC. Translated, it gives CASSVGQGFGQYF. The chain uses TRBV5-3 and TRBJ2-7; 10 nucleotides match TRBD1. TRBV5-3 belongs to the ORF category, with a function that is uncertain. CDR3 length equals 13 residues. The V segment lost 8 bases and the J segment 9 bases; nucleotides outside the gene matches: 11.

The genes are TRBV5-1 and TRBJ2-1; no clear D gene. Looked up from germline, CDR1 is SGHRS and CDR2 is YFSETQ. Trimming removed 0 bases at V and 6 bases at J, with 16 bases between. The CDR3 is 16 amino acids. The DNA for the CDR3 is TGCGCCAGCAGCTTGGACCAGGCCTTAGTCCCCAATGAGCAGTTCTTC. It is translated as CASSLDQALVPNEQFF.

This clonotype was detected only a few times. In nucleotides, the CDR3 is TGTGCCAGCCGGGACGCGAACACCGGGGAGCTGTTTTTT. Translating gives CASRDANTGELFF. V gene TRBV9 combines with J gene TRBJ2-2; D could derive from TRBD1 or TRBD2 (5 bases each). V lost 7 bases and J lost 0, with 7 bases in between. Germline CDR1 is SGDLS and CDR2 is YYNGEE. This CDR3 region has 13 residues.

For this clonotype: Without the conserved terminal phenylalanine or tryptophan, this CDR3 likely stems from a read error. This chain connects TRBV2 to TRBJ1-2, with D hard to call. The CDR3 spans 13 residues. The ends were cut back, 10 bases at V and 0 bases at J, with 12 bases in the middle. Germline V gives CDR1 SNHLY, CDR2 FYNNEI. CDR3 coding DNA: TGTGCCACCTTCTACACCGCTAACTATGGCTACACCATC. Its protein is CATFYTANYGYTI.

This clonotype was picked up one time. A much larger clone differs from this one at a single base, so this may be a read error. V is TRBV20-1 and J is TRBJ2-3; 9 positions agree with TRBD2. With 5 bases clipped from V and 9 bases from J, the junction kept 15 bases outside the gene matches. The CDR3 extends over 15 amino acids. Per germline, CDR1 DFQATT and CDR2 SNEGSKA (reference sequence). The CDR3 loop reads CSAGVKASGNITQYF. In DNA, the CDR3 is TGCAGTGCTGGAGTGAAAGCTAGCGGGAACATAACGCAGTATTTT.

The chain recombines TRBV29-1 with TRBJ2-7, with 8 positions matching TRBD2. Germline CDR1 is SQVTM and CDR2 is ANQGSEA. Unmatched junction bases numbered 4, after V lost 3 bases and J lost 0 bases. CDR3 length equals 14 residues. CDR3 sequence: CSVDGGVRSYEQYF. In DNA form, the CDR3 reads TGCAGCGTTGACGGGGGGGTCCGCTCCTACGAGCAGTACTTC.

This clonotype was detected a few times. The rearrangement joins TRBV20-1 to TRBJ1-5; the D gene is possibly TRBD1 (5 bases). The CDR3 length is 16 residues. V was clipped by 1 base and J by 0 bases, with 13 bases between them. Germline V gene lookup returns CDR1 DFQATT and CDR2 SNEGSKA (reference sequence). For the CDR3, the DNA is TGCAGTGCTAGAGGTACCCCGGGACTTAGCAATCAGCCCCAGCATTTT. Its protein product is CSARGTPGLSNQPQHF.

The chain recombines TRBV7-2 with TRBJ2-7; 8 bases match TRBD1. The trim removed 5 bases at V and 3 bases at J, leaving 15 bases unmatched. The germline gives CDR1 SGHTA, CDR2 FQGNSA. CDR3 length equals 17 residues. For the CDR3, the DNA is TGTGCCAGCAGCATAGAGGGTGTTTGGGACAGGAGCTACGAGCAGTACTTC. Translation gives CASSIEGVWDRSYEQYF.

The V and J genes are TRBV7-6 and TRBJ2-5, with a tentative D call TRBD1 (6 bases). Between the trimmed V and J ends, which lost 6 bases and 2 bases, there was a span of 25 bases. The CDR3 spans 18 residues. CDR1 is SGHVS and CDR2 is FNYEAQ in the germline V gene. DNA of the CDR3: TGTGCCAGCAGACTCCCGGGACATCATCAGAAAGGGCAAGAGACCCAGTACTTC. Encoded protein: CASRLPGHHQKGQETQYF.

This clonotype was counted only a few times. The rearrangement links TRBV28 to TRBJ1-2, with TRBD1 as a possible D gene (6 bases). The CDR3 is 14 amino acids. Germline V CDR1 and CDR2: MDHEN, SYDVKM. Trimming cost V 7 bases and J 4 bases, with 16 bases left between them. CDR3 bases: TGTGCCAGCAAAAAAATTGGGGGCGCCTATGGCTACACCTTC. This translates into CASKKIGGAYGYTF.

The chain combines TRBV28 with TRBJ2-7, with TRBD1 matching over 9 bases. The ends lost 6 bases at V and 3 bases at J; junction bases unmatched: 12. There are 16 residues in the CDR3. In germline, CDR1 is MDHEN, CDR2 SYDVKM. CDR3 in DNA: TGTGCCAGCAGCCCACCCGGACAGGGGCTTTTCTACGAGCAGTACTTC. Translating gives CASSPPGQGLFYEQYF.

For this clonotype: This may come from a read error, since a much larger clone is one base off. The rearrangement uses TRBV20-1 and TRBJ2-7; D call uncertain. V lost 6 bases, J lost 5 bases, and 26 bases lay in between. The germline V gene has CDR1 DFQATT and CDR2 SNEGSKA (reference sequence). This CDR3 contains 16 residues. CDR3 coding DNA: TGCAGTGCCCCTCCCCAGTCAGACCTAACCAACAACGAGCAGTACTTC. It specifies CSAPPQSDLTNNEQYF.

V gene TRBV20-1 combines with J gene TRBJ2-7; 7 bases fit TRBD2. Germline loops: CDR1 DFQATT, CDR2 SNEGSKA (reference sequence). The length of the CDR3 is 13 residues. V shed 7 bases, J shed 6 bases, and the junction held 12 bases outside the gene matches. The CDR3 coding sequence is TGCAGTGTAAGAGAGGTCGGGGGGACCGAGCAGTACTTC. The encoded protein is CSVREVGGTEQYF.

This clonotype was counted a few times. The V gene is TRBV4-2, the J gene TRBJ1-3, with D unclear. CDR1 is LGHNA and CDR2 is YNFKEQ in the germline V gene. Trimming left V 0 bases short and J 0 bases short, with 12 bases between. The CDR3 spans 17 residues. CDR3 protein: CASSQEGPPDSGNTIYF. CDR3 in DNA: TGTGCCAGCAGCCAAGAAGGACCACCAGACTCTGGAAACACCATATATTTT.

The table lists this clonotype with a few counts. This chain connects TRBV6-5 to TRBJ2-4; a possible D gene is TRBD2 (5 bases). Germline lookup yields CDR1 MNHEY and CDR2 SVGAGI. Trimming left V 0 bases short and J 7 bases short, with 13 bases between. The CDR3 is 15 amino acids. The CDR3 DNA follows: TGTGCCAGCAGTTACTCGTCTAGCTTAGGGAACATTCAGTACTTC. Its translation is CASSYSSSLGNIQYF.

This clonotype was recorded a few times. This chain connects TRBV5-5 to TRBJ2-3, with D hard to call. This CDR3 contains 12 residues. Looked up from germline, CDR1 is SGHKS and CDR2 is YYEKEE (reference sequence). Trimming took off 0 bases at V and 6 bases at J, with 5 bases between the two ends. CDR3 in DNA: TGTGCCAGCAGCTTGGCCTCTGATACGCAGTATTTT. Protein sequence: CASSLASDTQYF.

Of note for this clonotype: A read error may be the cause here, since a much bigger clone is one base away. The chain recombines TRBV4-1 with TRBJ1-5; a possible D gene is TRBD1 (6 bases). The CDR3 extends over 16 amino acids. Germline CDR1 MGHRA, CDR2 YSYEKL. Here the CDR3 reads CASSQVQDSYNLPQHF. CDR3 nucleotides: TGCGCCAGCAGCCAAGTTCAGGACAGTTACAATCTGCCCCAGCATTTT.